One and the same sample provided the 22 T cell receptor beta chains below, sequenced in a study of cytomegalovirus exposure and HLA in healthy donors. Vbeta (60) and Jbeta (13) primers were used in the PCR. The assay was immunoSEQ multiplex PCR, and TCRdb's table has in-frame clones only and misses some. The table has about 190,000 clones, roughly 81% seen once; the top ten hold roughly 2.1%. The sample taken for sequencing was PBMCs. Receptors were obtained from a young woman in good health and CMV-seropositive.

On this clone itself: A junction boundary mismatches the germline segment, possibly from a read error. The rearrangement uses TRBV10-3 and TRBJ1-4; tentative D call: TRBD1 (6 bases). The CDR3 consists of 14 residues. Per germline, CDR1 ENHRY and CDR2 SYGVKD. This CDR3 is CAISEQGTHEKLFF. CDR3 in DNA: TGTGCCATCAGTGAACAGGGAACTCATGAAAAACTGTTTTTT.

In regard to this clone: At one of its ends the junction is not consistent with the germline gene, which may arise from a read error. The V and J genes are TRBV27 and TRBJ1-6, with TRBD1 matching over 9 bases. In germline, CDR1 is MNHEY, CDR2 SMNVEV (reference sequence). The CDR3 has 15 residues. DNA of the CDR3: TGTGCCAGCAGTATATCCGGGACAGGGACTTCACCCCTCCACTTT. Amino acid sequence: CASSISGTGTSPLHF.

This clone has only one observation. The V gene is TRBV7-9, the J gene TRBJ1-1, with D unclear. Germline CDR1 and CDR2: SEHNR and FQNEAQ (reference sequence). The CDR3 is 13 residues long. V was pared by 1 base and J by 7 bases, with 10 bases between. The CDR3 DNA follows: TGTGCCAGCAGCTTAGTAATCGACTTTGAAGCTTTCTTT. Amino acids: CASSLVIDFEAFF.

The genes are TRBV4-2 and TRBJ2-5, with D possibly TRBD2 on 6 matching bases. CDR1 and CDR2 (germline): LGHNA, YNFKEQ. The ends were cut back, 1 base at V and 4 bases at J, with 16 bases in the middle. This CDR3 contains 16 residues. CDR3 residues: CASSQVAGPRGETQYF. CDR3 DNA sequence: TGTGCCAGCAGCCAAGTTGCGGGACCAAGAGGAGAGACCCAGTACTTC.

The V call is TRBV10-3, the J call TRBJ2-5; TRBD1 aligns across 8 bases. The trim removed 6 bases at V and 2 bases at J, leaving 11 bases unmatched. The CDR3 runs 16 residues. Per the germline V gene, CDR1 is ENHRY and CDR2 is SYGVKD. The CDR3 is CAIRDQEGTGQETQYF. The DNA of the CDR3 is TGTGCCATCAGGGACCAAGAGGGGACAGGTCAAGAGACCCAGTACTTC.

The V and J genes are TRBV18 and TRBJ2-7; 7 nucleotides line up with TRBD1. V dropped 6 bases and J dropped 0; count of bases not matched to a gene: 8. This CDR3 is 15 amino acids long. Germline CDR1 KGHSH, CDR2 LQKENI. The CDR3 sequence is CASSPGDSPSYEQYF. CDR3 nucleotides: TGTGCCAGCTCCCCAGGGGACAGCCCCTCCTACGAGCAGTACTTC.

This clone has only a few counts. V gene TRBV5-4 combines with J gene TRBJ2-7; 11 nucleotides align to TRBD2. The CDR3 runs to 17 residues. The V gene's germline CDR1 is SGHNT and CDR2 YYREEE (reference sequence). The V segment lost 0 bases and the J segment 4 bases; nucleotides outside the gene matches: 9. CDR3 coding DNA: TGTGCCAGCAGCTTGGGGGGAAGACTAGCGGGGAGGTACGAGCAGTACTTC. Amino acids: CASSLGGRLAGRYEQYF.

This chain uses TRBV9 with TRBJ1-4; TRBD1 matches at 9 bases. CDR1 and CDR2 from the germline V gene are SGDLS and YYNGEE. The CDR3 loop spans 18 amino acids. Unmatched junction bases numbered 15, after V lost 4 bases and J lost 5 bases. The CDR3: CASSPTPGTGMGNEKLFF. The CDR3 DNA reads as TGTGCCAGCAGCCCAACACCCGGGACAGGGATGGGGAATGAAAAACTGTTTTTT.

The chain links TRBV7-2 to TRBJ2-7; no definite D call. This CDR3 comprises 13 residues. Germline V gives CDR1 SGHTA, CDR2 FQGNSA. V gave up 6 bases and J gave up 3 bases, with 12 bases separating them. CDR3 loop: CASSTRTGYEQYF. CDR3 DNA: TGTGCCAGCAGTACCCGTACCGGCTACGAGCAGTACTTC.

The V and J genes are TRBV7-6 and TRBJ2-7; D possibly corresponds to TRBD2 (5 bases). CDR3 size: 13 residues. Trimming removed 4 bases from V and 6 bases from J, with 13 bases in between. Germline V gives CDR1 SGHVS, CDR2 FNYEAQ. The CDR3 DNA sequence: TGTGCCAGCAGCTCGTTCGGTAGCGTCGAGCAGTACTTC. Translated, it gives CASSSFGSVEQYF.

As regards this clone: The junction differs from germline at one of its ends, possibly a read error. The gene calls are TRBV5-1 and TRBJ1-2; 10 bases map to TRBD1. This CDR3 region has 16 residues. Germline-derived CDR1 and CDR2 are SGHRS and YFSETQ. In DNA form, the CDR3 reads TGCGCCAGCAGCTTGCAGGGGACAGGGGTTTTGTATGGCTGCACCTTC. Translated: CASSLQGTGVLYGCTF. The whole variable domain, remainder taken from reference TRBV5-1 and TRBJ1-2, is KAGVTQTPRYLIKTRGQQVTLSCSPISGHRSVSWYQQTPGQGLQFLFEYFSETQRNKGNFPGRFSGRQFSNSRSEMNVSTLELGDSALYLCASSLQGTGVLYGCTFGSGTRLTVV.

The chain is built from TRBV6-1 and TRBJ2-7; a weak D match, TRBD2 (6 bases). The CDR3 consists of 15 residues. Trimming took 3 bases from V and 4 from J, leaving 16 bases between them. Per germline, CDR1 MNHNS and CDR2 SASEGT. CDR3 loop: CASSDPEEGPYEQYF. The CDR3 DNA reads TGTGCCAGCAGTGATCCTGAGGAGGGGCCTTACGAGCAGTACTTC.

This clone was observed a handful of times. V and J are TRBV30 and TRBJ2-1; 8 bases fit TRBD2. Germline values: CDR1 GTSNPN, CDR2 SVGIG (reference sequence). The CDR3 is 14 amino acids. The ends lost 8 bases at V and 2 bases at J; junction bases unmatched: 8. The CDR3 protein is CAGDQRGTYNEQFF. The DNA for the CDR3 is TGTGCCGGCGACCAGCGGGGGACCTACAATGAGCAGTTCTTC.

The J gene is TRBJ1-1, the V gene TRBV27, with a weak D call TRBD1 (6 bases). This CDR3 is 14 amino acids long. From germline, CDR1 is MNHEY and CDR2 SMNVEV (reference sequence). V lost 2 bases, J lost 5 bases, and 12 bases lay in between. CDR3 DNA: TGTGCCAGCAGTTTAATTACAGGGATAACTGAAGCTTTCTTT. Protein sequence: CASSLITGITEAFF.

The rearrangement uses TRBV5-6 and TRBJ1-2; D not certain. V lost 5 bases, J lost 3 bases, and 8 bases lay in between. CDR1 and CDR2 from the germline V gene are SGHDT and YYEEEE. The CDR3 extends over 12 amino acids. In DNA, the CDR3 is TGTGCCAGCAGTGAGGGCGACTATGGCTACACCTTC. Translating it yields CASSEGDYGYTF.

This clone was seen once. This chain connects TRBV27 to TRBJ1-2; TRBD1 matches 10 bases. The CDR3 spans 15 residues. Germline-derived CDR1 and CDR2 are MNHEY and SMNVEV (reference sequence). Trimming cost V 6 bases and J 6 bases; bases outside gene matches: 10. The CDR3 region is CASRTSGTGVDGYTF. The CDR3 region has the DNA TGTGCCAGCAGAACATCCGGGACAGGGGTAGATGGCTACACCTTC.

This sequence joins TRBV6-5 and TRBJ1-1; possibly TRBD1 for D (5 bases). The V end was cut by 3 bases, the J end by 4 bases, with 18 bases between. This CDR3 has 16 amino acids. Germline loops: CDR1 MNHEY, CDR2 SVGAGI. The DNA for the CDR3 is TGTGCCAGCAGTTATCGGACGAGGGGAGGAGGCACTGAAGCTTTCTTT. This encodes CASSYRTRGGGTEAFF.

The V and J genes are TRBV4-1 and TRBJ1-5; D is unresolved. V was pared by 0 bases and J by 6 bases, with 12 bases between. Germline V lookup: CDR1 MGHRA, CDR2 YSYEKL. CDR3 length: 15 amino acids. CDR3 region: CASSQDRGNGQPQHF. The DNA for the CDR3 is TGCGCCAGCAGCCAAGATAGAGGGAATGGTCAGCCCCAGCATTTT.

The chain joins TRBV4-3 to TRBJ2-4; D may be TRBD1 (6 bases). This CDR3 is 16 amino acids long. Germline loops: CDR1 LGHNA, CDR2 YSLEER. The ends were cut back, 1 base at V and 6 bases at J, with 16 bases in the middle. The CDR3 nucleotides are TGCGCCAGCAGCCAAGCTAGGGGGAGTTTGGGAAACATTCAGTACTTC. The encoded protein is CASSQARGSLGNIQYF.

The chain joins TRBV18 to TRBJ2-2; D might be TRBD1 (6 bases). Trimming took 6 bases from V and 6 from J, leaving 17 bases between them. The CDR3 loop spans 15 amino acids. Germline CDR1 is KGHSH and CDR2 is LQKENI. CDR3 loop: CASSPRGTQPGELFF. The CDR3 DNA reads TGTGCCAGCTCGCCCAGGGGAACCCAACCCGGGGAGCTGTTTTTT.

The chain joins TRBV29-1 to TRBJ1-1, with 11 bases lining up with TRBD1. V dropped 6 bases and J dropped 4; count of bases not matched to a gene: 4. This CDR3 contains 13 residues. Germline lookup yields CDR1 SQVTM and CDR2 ANQGSEA. CDR3 sequence (DNA): TGCAGCGTGTGGACAGGGGGCCGCACTGAAGCTTTCTTT. Translating gives CSVWTGGRTEAFF.

CDR3 sequence (DNA): TGTGCCAGCAGCGACCGGGACAGGGGGCTCCTTTTTTACTTC. This translates into CASSDRDRGLLFYF. The rearrangement joins TRBV14 to TRBJ2-7; TRBD1 matches at 12 bases. Germline CDR1 and CDR2: SGHDN and FVKESK. V dropped 5 bases and J dropped 13; count of bases not matched to a gene: 12. CDR3 size: 14 residues.